Reported below is one T cell receptor (beta chain). The antigen is not known. V trimming: 1 base; J trimming: 4 bases; junction bases outside the gene matches: 2. This CDR3 is 14 amino acids long. CDR1 is LNHDA and CDR2 is SQIVND in the germline V gene (reference sequence). Samples with a second dose at about 4 or about 12 weeks were pooled together. These data belong to a study of T cell responses to AZD1222 COVID-19 vaccine. Broader study findings: Donor demographics were predominantly white British with a female majority; clonal diversity may be underestimated. Repertoires were collected only later (after the peak T cell response had occurred).

Method: immunoSEQ multiplex PCR; TCRdb's copy keeps in-frame clones and lacks some. The data show around 150,000 clones, around nine tenths seen once. The input for sequencing was peripheral blood, taken 28 days after the second AZD1222 dose. This TCR was recovered from an adult who received the AZD1222 COVID-19 vaccine. The chain is built from TRBV19 and TRBJ2-7, with 9 bases aligning to TRBD1. The CDR3 sequence: CASSIVDRGYEQYF. The CDR3 bases are TGTGCCAGTAGTATAGTTGACAGGGGGTACGAGCAGTACTTC.